This entry describes one T cell receptor (beta chain). This specimen belongs to a study of tumor-infiltrating lymphocytes in oesophageal squamous cell carcinoma. CDR1 MDHEN and CDR2 SYDVKM come from the germline V gene. V gave up 3 bases and J gave up 9 bases; unmatched junction bases: 16. This CDR3 comprises 16 residues. TCRdb analysed the PCR reads with MiXCR anew, one entry per CDR3 protein. The sample lists about 19,000 distinct CDR3 sequences, around two fifths occurring once. This sequence originates from a male donor with esophageal squamous cell carcinoma. This chain joins TRBV28 and TRBJ2-7; 8 bases agree with TRBD2. Specimen: blood. The CDR3 nucleotides are TGTGCCAGCAGTTTCGGGAGGGGAGTAGGCACAGATACGCAGTACTTC. It yields the protein CASSFGRGVGTDTQYF.